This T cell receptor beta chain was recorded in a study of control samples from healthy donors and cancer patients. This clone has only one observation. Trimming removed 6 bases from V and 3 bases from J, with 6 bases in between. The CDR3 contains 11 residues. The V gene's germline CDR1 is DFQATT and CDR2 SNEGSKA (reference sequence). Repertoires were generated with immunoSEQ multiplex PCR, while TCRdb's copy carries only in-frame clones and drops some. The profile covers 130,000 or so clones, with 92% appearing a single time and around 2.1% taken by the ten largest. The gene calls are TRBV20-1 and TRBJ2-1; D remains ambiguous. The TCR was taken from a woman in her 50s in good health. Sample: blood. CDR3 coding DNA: TGCAGTGCCCGCTTCTACAATGAGCAGTTCTTC. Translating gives CSARFYNEQFF.